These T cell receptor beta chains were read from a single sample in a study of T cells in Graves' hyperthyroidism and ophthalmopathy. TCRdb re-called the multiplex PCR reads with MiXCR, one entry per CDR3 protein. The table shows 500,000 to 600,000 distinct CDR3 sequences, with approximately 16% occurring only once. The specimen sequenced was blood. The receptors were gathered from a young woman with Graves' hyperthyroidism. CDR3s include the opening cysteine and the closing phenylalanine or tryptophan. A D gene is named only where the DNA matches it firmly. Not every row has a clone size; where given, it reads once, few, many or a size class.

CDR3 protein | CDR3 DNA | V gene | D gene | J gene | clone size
CASSFRAGESDTQYF | TGTGCCAGCAGCTTTCGGGCGGGGGAGTCAGATACGCAGTATTTT | TRBV7-3 | TRBD2 | TRBJ2-3 | many
CASSTTGASYEQYF | TGTGCCAGCAGTACGACAGGCGCCTCCTACGAGCAGTACTTC | TRBV12-3/TRBV12-4 | - | TRBJ2-7 | many
CSVGSTGTSTDTQYF | TGCAGCGTTGGGTCAACTGGTACTAGCACAGATACGCAGTATTTT | TRBV29-1 | - | TRBJ2-3 | few
CASSRTGGRGQPQHF | TGTGCCAGCAGCCGAACAGGGGGACGGGGTCAGCCCCAGCATTTT | TRBV5-5 | TRBD1 | TRBJ1-5 | many
CASSAWPAYGYTF | TGTGCCAGCAGCGCCTGGCCAGCGTATGGCTACACCTTC | TRBV9 | - | TRBJ1-2 | -
CASRHGLAGTGDTQYF | TGCGCCAGCAGACACGGACTAGCGGGAACCGGAGATACGCAGTATTTT | TRBV5-1 | TRBD2 | TRBJ2-3 | few
CSARGASGSETQYF | TGCAGTGCTAGAGGGGCTAGCGGGTCGGAGACCCAGTACTTC | TRBV20-1 | TRBD2 | TRBJ2-5 | many
CASSQDPTGSYNEQFF | TGTGCCAGCAGCCAAGATCCAACAGGGTCCTACAATGAGCAGTTCTTC | TRBV4-2 | - | TRBJ2-1 | many
CASSQTSGRANEQFF | TGCGCCAGCAGCCAGACTAGCGGGAGGGCCAATGAGCAGTTCTTC | TRBV5-1 | TRBD2 | TRBJ2-1 | -
CASSDLAGSSYNEQFF | TGTGCCAGCAGCGATCTAGCGGGTAGCTCCTACAATGAGCAGTTCTTC | TRBV5-5 | TRBD2 | TRBJ2-1 | -
CASSPDRGSYFF | TGTGCCAGCAGTCCTGACAGGGGGTCGTATTTCTTT | TRBV12-3/TRBV12-4 | TRBD1 | TRBJ1-1 | few
CASSPRGTPFQETQYF | TGTGCCAGCTCACCCCGCGGGACTCCCTTTCAAGAGACCCAGTACTTC | TRBV18 | - | TRBJ2-5 | few
CASSFQGTGELFF | TGCGCCAGCAGCTTCCAAGGCACCGGGGAGCTGTTTTTT | TRBV5-1 | - | TRBJ2-2 | few
CASMGIVDEQYF | TGTGCCAGCATGGGGATCGTCGACGAGCAGTACTTC | TRBV6-2/TRBV6-3 | - | TRBJ2-7 | -
CASSFRFNGRAQFF | TGTGCCAGCAGCTTTCGGTTTAACGGGAGGGCCCAGTTCTTC | TRBV7-2 | TRBD2 | TRBJ2-1 | few
CASSRGGGEETQYF | TGTGCCAGCAGCCGGGGGGGCGGGGAAGAGACCCAGTACTTC | TRBV19 | TRBD2 | TRBJ2-5 | -
CASSYGEGSSEQYF | TGTGCCAGCAGTTACGGTGAGGGGTCGAGCGAGCAGTACTTC | TRBV6-1 | - | TRBJ2-7 | many
CASSRDTLSNTEAFF | TGTGCCAGCAGCCGAGATACCCTATCGAACACTGAAGCTTTCTTT | TRBV3-1 | - | TRBJ1-1 | many
CASSPLGTGVSDTQYF | TGTGCCAGCAGCCCGCTCGGGACAGGGGTGTCAGATACGCAGTATTTT | TRBV4-2 | TRBD1 | TRBJ2-3 | few
CATSDRDRGTDTQYF | TGTGCCACCAGTGACCGGGACAGGGGTACAGATACGCAGTATTTT | TRBV24-1 | TRBD1 | TRBJ2-3 | -
CASSPAEFVSYNSPLHF | TGTGCCAGCAGCCCAGCGGAGTTCGTGTCCTATAATTCACCCCTCCACTTT | TRBV7-8 | - | TRBJ1-6 | -
CSAGRTGDNEQFF | TGCAGTGCTGGACGGACAGGGGACAATGAGCAGTTCTTC | TRBV20-1 | TRBD1 | TRBJ2-1 | -
CASSPPSGFEAFF | TGTGCCAGCTCACCACCGTCCGGGTTTGAAGCTTTCTTT | TRBV18 | - | TRBJ1-1 | many
CASSKRTGPSTDTQYF | TGCGCCAGCAGCAAACGGACAGGGCCTAGCACAGATACGCAGTATTTT | TRBV5-1 | TRBD1 | TRBJ2-3 | few
CSVGVSLNTEAFF | TGCAGCGTCGGAGTCAGCCTGAACACTGAAGCTTTCTTT | TRBV29-1 | - | TRBJ1-1 | few
CSALKGEQFF | TGCAGTGCTCTAAAGGGTGAGCAGTTCTTC | TRBV20-1 | - | TRBJ2-1 | many
CASSSRPYEQYF | TGTGCCAGCAGCTCCCGGCCCTACGAGCAGTACTTC | TRBV7-9 | - | TRBJ2-7 | -
CASSNGQHYNEQFF | TGTGCCAGCAGTAACGGACAGCATTACAATGAGCAGTTCTTC | TRBV6-1 | - | TRBJ2-1 | many
CASSYRQGTPEQYF | TGTGCCAGCAGCTATCGACAGGGAACCCCCGAGCAGTACTTC | TRBV7-8 | TRBD1 | TRBJ2-7 | -
CASSPLDPYSNQPQHF | TGTGCCAGCAGCCCACTCGACCCATATAGCAATCAGCCCCAGCATTTT | TRBV5-6 | - | TRBJ1-5 | few
CASMRGTGSYEQYF | TGTGCCAGTATGAGGGGGACAGGATCCTACGAGCAGTACTTC | TRBV19 | TRBD1 | TRBJ2-7 | few
CASNHDLNTEAFF | TGTGCCAGCAATCATGACCTGAACACTGAAGCTTTCTTT | TRBV28 | - | TRBJ1-1 | many
CATSVGTGGHYGYTF | TGTGCCACCAGTGTTGGGACAGGGGGTCACTATGGCTACACCTTC | TRBV24-1 | TRBD1 | TRBJ1-2 | many
CASSQGTSGNNEQFF | TGTGCCAGCAGTCAGGGGACTAGCGGAAACAATGAGCAGTTCTTC | TRBV28 | TRBD2 | TRBJ2-1 | many
CASSLWKGGTDTQYF | TGTGCCAGCAGTTTATGGAAGGGGGGCACAGATACGCAGTATTTT | TRBV28 | - | TRBJ2-3 | many
CASSQGTWTGNIQYF | TGTGCCAGCAGCCAAGGGACTTGGACAGGGAACATTCAGTACTTC | TRBV4-2 | TRBD1 | TRBJ2-4 | -
CASTRLAGEYNEQFF | TGTGCCAGCACCCGACTAGCGGGGGAGTACAATGAGCAGTTCTTC | TRBV6-1 | TRBD2 | TRBJ2-1 | many
CAWDLGGLGEQYF | TGTGCCTGGGACCTCGGGGGGCTGGGGGAGCAGTACTTC | TRBV30 | - | TRBJ2-7 | many
CSASGRSGSQETQYF | TGCAGTGCTAGTGGGAGGAGCGGGAGCCAAGAGACCCAGTACTTC | TRBV20-1 | TRBD2 | TRBJ2-5 | many
CASSQEGGGQGSGNTIYF | TGCGCCAGCAGCCAAGAGGGTGGTGGACAGGGGTCTGGAAACACCATATATTTT | TRBV4-1 | TRBD1 | TRBJ1-3 | -
CASGGNPSGGAEDEQFF | TGTGCCAGCGGAGGCAACCCAAGCGGGGGGGCTGAGGATGAGCAGTTCTTC | TRBV7-2 | TRBD2 | TRBJ2-1 | many
CASSRAFRPGGGEKLFF | TGCGCCAGCAGCCGCGCCTTCAGACCTGGTGGAGGTGAAAAACTGTTTTTT | TRBV4-1 | - | TRBJ1-4 | few
CASSSLAGRYNEQFF | TGTGCCAGCAGCTCGCTAGCGGGACGTTACAATGAGCAGTTCTTC | TRBV11-2 | TRBD2 | TRBJ2-1 | -
CSARIGARSDTQYF | TGCAGTGCCCGGATAGGAGCTAGATCGGATACGCAGTATTTT | TRBV20-1 | - | TRBJ2-3 | many
CASSLAGTSGSFTYNEQFF | TGTGCCAGCAGCTTAGCCGGGACTAGCGGGAGCTTCACCTACAATGAGCAGTTCTTC | TRBV7-9 | TRBD2 | TRBJ2-1 | few
CASRRAGGPTDIQYF | TGTGCCAGCAGAAGAGCGGGGGGGCCGACGGACATTCAGTACTTC | TRBV6-2/TRBV6-3 | TRBD2 | TRBJ2-4 | few
CASSPDRGNYQPQHF | TGTGCCAGCAGCCCCGACAGGGGTAATTATCAGCCCCAGCATTTT | TRBV11-2 | TRBD1 | TRBJ1-5 | -
CSARTGGWYNEQFF | TGCAGTGCTAGAACAGGGGGGTGGTACAATGAGCAGTTCTTC | TRBV20-1 | TRBD1 | TRBJ2-1 | many
CASSFHLSRAYEQYF | TGTGCCAGCAGCTTTCATCTCAGTAGAGCCTACGAGCAGTACTTC | TRBV7-2 | - | TRBJ2-7 | -
CASSPTRPELGTEAFF | TGTGCCAGCAGCCCAACCAGGCCGGAGTTAGGCACTGAAGCTTTCTTT | TRBV6-1 | - | TRBJ1-1 | many
CATSRDGVTGELFF | TGTGCCACCAGCAGAGATGGGGTCACCGGGGAGCTGTTTTTT | TRBV15 | - | TRBJ2-2 | -
CATSRDRGGAGELFF | TGTGCCACCAGCAGAGACCGAGGGGGTGCCGGGGAGCTGTTTTTT | TRBV15 | - | TRBJ2-2 | -
CASSQDPGVFTDTQYF | TGCGCCAGCAGCCAAGATCCCGGGGTCTTCACAGATACGCAGTATTTT | TRBV4-1 | - | TRBJ2-3 | few